This paragraph covers one T cell receptor (beta chain) sequence. Its antigen is as yet unknown. The ends were cut back, 5 bases at V and 3 bases at J, with 14 bases in the middle. CDR1 and CDR2 from the germline V gene are SEHNR and FQNEAQ (reference sequence). The length of the CDR3 is 14 residues. Noted time point: week 35, safety follow-up. The investigators gave 300 ug of mutant IDH1 20-mer peptide in each vaccine dose, together with topical imiquimod. Diagnosis in the donors showed new WHO grade 3 or 4 astrocytomas that were IDH1-mutant and ATRX-lost. Some clones are missing from TCRdb's copy, which holds only in-frame ones; the method was immunoSEQ multiplex PCR. The sample shows roughly 69,000 clones, around 86% of them seen only once. These data originate in a study of a mutant IDH1 vaccine in newly diagnosed glioma. Study-wide points: Changes in the top peripheral T cell clonotypes seemingly had no bearing on pseudoprogression.

This rearrangement joins TRBV7-9 to TRBJ2-7; D is unclear. The TCR comes from a man under 40 with glioma. The sample consisted of PBMCs, taken from a glioma patient whose treatment included an IDH1 peptide vaccine. DNA of the CDR3: TGTGCCAGCAGCCCGTCTCGGGCAATCTACGAGCAGTACTTC. Its protein is CASSPSRAIYEQYF. Based on the CDR3 plus reference TRBV7-9 and TRBJ2-7, the full variable domain is DTGVSQNPRHKITKRGQNVTFRCDPISEHNRLYWYRQTLGQGPEFLTYFQNEAQLEKSRLLSDRFSAERPKGSFSTLEIQRTEQGDSAMYLCASSPSRAIYEQYFGPGTRLTVT.